These T cell receptor beta chains were read from a single sample in a study of cytomegalovirus exposure and HLA in healthy donors. Produced via immunoSEQ multiplex PCR; TCRdb's table is partial and in-frame only. Counted here are over 120,000 clones, about 81% occurring once; the ten biggest clones make up 6.5% to 9%. Sequenced: PBMCs. The receptors here all came from a man aged 30 to 45 in good health and CMV-seronegative. The CDR3 runs from the conserved cysteine through the conserved F or W. Fields, in order: V gene, J gene, D gene, clone size, CDR3 DNA, CDR3 protein. The D gene is left open where the match is weak. Size is omitted from some rows. Given values are once, few, many or a class for expanded clones.

v_gene: TRBV6-6; j_gene: TRBJ2-2; d_gene: .; abundance: few; CDR3nt: TGTGCCAGCAGTGTTTTGGCCGCGAACACCGGGGAGCTGTTTTTT; CDR3aa: CASSVLAANTGELFF
v_gene: TRBV7-9; j_gene: TRBJ2-7; d_gene: .; abundance: .; CDR3nt: TGTGCCAGCAGGCGTCTGGTATCCTCCTACGAGCAGTACTTC; CDR3aa: CASRRLVSSYEQYF
v_gene: TRBV6-4; j_gene: TRBJ1-6; d_gene: .; abundance: few; CDR3nt: TGTGCCAGCAGTGACTCGAACTCCGGTAATTCACCCCTCCACTTT; CDR3aa: CASSDSNSGNSPLHF
v_gene: TRBV7-9; j_gene: TRBJ1-1; d_gene: .; abundance: once; CDR3nt: TGTGCCAGCAGCGCAAAGATTCAGGAGAACACTGAAGCTTTCTTT; CDR3aa: CASSAKIQENTEAFF
v_gene: TRBV30; j_gene: TRBJ1-5; d_gene: TRBD1; abundance: .; CDR3nt: TGTGCCTGGGCCCCCGCCGGGACAGGGGGCGATCAGCCCCAGCATTTT; CDR3aa: CAWAPAGTGGDQPQHF
v_gene: TRBV7-8; j_gene: TRBJ2-2; d_gene: .; abundance: .; CDR3nt: TGTGCCAGCAGCCTGACGGGACAATCCACCGGGGAGCTGTTTTTT; CDR3aa: CASSLTGQSTGELFF
v_gene: TRBV5-4; j_gene: TRBJ1-4; d_gene: .; abundance: .; CDR3nt: TGTGCCAGCAGCTTGGGAGCTGCGGATGAAAAACTGTTTTTT; CDR3aa: CASSLGAADEKLFF
v_gene: TRBV6-1; j_gene: TRBJ1-1; d_gene: .; abundance: once; CDR3nt: TGTGCCAGCAGCGAGCATCCTGGGGGAGGTACTGAAGCTTTCTTT; CDR3aa: CASSEHPGGGTEAFF
v_gene: TRBV28; j_gene: TRBJ2-5; d_gene: .; abundance: .; CDR3nt: TGTGCCAGCGGCCCCCGGAGTCAAGAGACCCAGTACTTC; CDR3aa: CASGPRSQETQYF
v_gene: TRBV28; j_gene: TRBJ2-7; d_gene: .; abundance: .; CDR3nt: TGTGCCAGCAGTTCGTTGACTTCTTCCTACGAGCAGTACTTC; CDR3aa: CASSSLTSSYEQYF
v_gene: TRBV21-1; j_gene: TRBJ2-1; d_gene: .; abundance: few; CDR3nt: TGTGCCAGCAGCAAATGGGGCGGGAGGGCCAAGGAGCAGTTCTTC; CDR3aa: CASSKWGGRAKEQFF
v_gene: TRBV5-4; j_gene: TRBJ1-2; d_gene: .; abundance: once; CDR3nt: TGTGCCAGCAGCCCTTGGCAGGCCCCCTCTAACTATGGCTACACCTTC; CDR3aa: CASSPWQAPSNYGYTF
v_gene: TRBV14; j_gene: TRBJ1-6; d_gene: TRBD1; abundance: .; CDR3nt: TGTGCCAGCAGTCGCACCGGGACAGGGCTCAATTCACCCCTCCACTTT; CDR3aa: CASSRTGTGLNSPLHF
v_gene: TRBV27; j_gene: TRBJ1-2; d_gene: TRBD1; abundance: .; CDR3nt: TGTGCCAGCAGTCGGACAGGGGCGCGGATGAATGGCTACACCTTC; CDR3aa: CASSRTGARMNGYTF
v_gene: TRBV6-4; j_gene: TRBJ2-2; d_gene: .; abundance: .; CDR3nt: TGTGCCAGCAGTGTACTAGCGAACACCGGGGAGCTGTTTTTT; CDR3aa: CASSVLANTGELFF
v_gene: TRBV19; j_gene: TRBJ1-2; d_gene: .; abundance: .; CDR3nt: TGTGCCAGTAGAGTTCAGACAGAGGATGGCTACACCTTC; CDR3aa: CASRVQTEDGYTF
v_gene: TRBV4-1; j_gene: TRBJ1-2; d_gene: .; abundance: .; CDR3nt: TGCGCCAGCAGCCAAGATTGGAGCGATAATGGCTACACCTTC; CDR3aa: CASSQDWSDNGYTF
v_gene: TRBV28; j_gene: TRBJ1-3; d_gene: TRBD1; abundance: .; CDR3nt: TGTGCCAGCAGCAATTACCGGGACAGGGGGAACACCATATATTTT; CDR3aa: CASSNYRDRGNTIYF
v_gene: TRBV7-2; j_gene: TRBJ2-3; d_gene: .; abundance: .; CDR3nt: TGTGCCAGCAGCTTAGAGTTTGTACTCCCCAACACAGATACGCAGTATTTT; CDR3aa: CASSLEFVLPNTDTQYF
v_gene: TRBV2; j_gene: TRBJ2-5; d_gene: TRBD1; abundance: .; CDR3nt: TGTGCCAGCAGGGACAGGGGTCGGACCCAGTACTTC; CDR3aa: CASRDRGRTQYF
v_gene: TRBV7-2; j_gene: TRBJ2-5; d_gene: TRBD2; abundance: .; CDR3nt: TGTGCCAGCAGCTTAGAGCGGGGGGCGGGGAAAGAGACCCAGTACTTC; CDR3aa: CASSLERGAGKETQYF
v_gene: TRBV27; j_gene: TRBJ2-3; d_gene: TRBD2; abundance: .; CDR3nt: TGTGCCAGCAGTTCCACGACTAGCGGGAGGGCAGGAACGCAGTATTTT; CDR3aa: CASSSTTSGRAGTQYF
v_gene: TRBV9; j_gene: TRBJ1-6; d_gene: .; abundance: .; CDR3nt: TGTGCCAGCAGCGTAGACAGGGAAGGGGACTCACCCCTCCACTTT; CDR3aa: CASSVDREGDSPLHF
v_gene: TRBV5-1; j_gene: TRBJ1-1; d_gene: .; abundance: .; CDR3nt: TGCGCCAGCAGCCCGGACAGAGGAGACACTGAAGCTTTCTTT; CDR3aa: CASSPDRGDTEAFF
v_gene: TRBV19; j_gene: TRBJ1-5; d_gene: .; abundance: .; CDR3nt: TGTGCCAGTAGTGTCGCAGCGGATCAGCCCCAACATTTT; CDR3aa: CASSVAADQPQHF
v_gene: TRBV27; j_gene: TRBJ2-7; d_gene: TRBD1; abundance: .; CDR3nt: TGTGCCAGCAGCCATGGGACAGGTGGGTACGAGCAGTACTTC; CDR3aa: CASSHGTGGYEQYF
v_gene: TRBV4-1; j_gene: TRBJ2-5; d_gene: TRBD2; abundance: .; CDR3nt: TGCGCCACTGGGGAGGGGCGGGGGGCGAGACAAGAGACCCAGTACTTC; CDR3aa: CATGEGRGARQETQYF
v_gene: TRBV28; j_gene: TRBJ2-7; d_gene: .; abundance: .; CDR3nt: TGTGCCAGCAGTGCGAACGAGCAGTACTTC; CDR3aa: CASSANEQYF
v_gene: TRBV6-1; j_gene: TRBJ2-7; d_gene: TRBD1; abundance: .; CDR3nt: TGTGCCAGCGGCCGGGACAGGGGCTACGAGCAGTACTTC; CDR3aa: CASGRDRGYEQYF
v_gene: TRBV5-1; j_gene: TRBJ2-5; d_gene: TRBD2; abundance: few; CDR3nt: TGCGCCAGCAGCCTAGCGCCTAGCGGGAGCGGGGAGACCCAGTACTTC; CDR3aa: CASSLAPSGSGETQYF
v_gene: TRBV18; j_gene: TRBJ1-6; d_gene: TRBD1; abundance: few; CDR3nt: TGTGCCAGCTCAGTTTCCGACAGGGTAGGTTCACCCCTCCACTTT; CDR3aa: CASSVSDRVGSPLHF
v_gene: TRBV6-1; j_gene: TRBJ2-3; d_gene: TRBD2; abundance: few; CDR3nt: TGTGCCAGCTGGGAGGGCCCTAGTGCAGATACGCAGTATTTT; CDR3aa: CASWEGPSADTQYF
v_gene: TRBV6-1; j_gene: TRBJ2-3; d_gene: .; abundance: .; CDR3nt: TGTGCCAGCAGTGTGTTGAGGGGGGGCCAGCCAGATACGCAGTATTTT; CDR3aa: CASSVLRGGQPDTQYF
v_gene: TRBV5-6; j_gene: TRBJ2-7; d_gene: TRBD2; abundance: few; CDR3nt: TGTGCCAGCAGCGCACGGACTAGCGGCGCCTACGAGCAGTACTTC; CDR3aa: CASSARTSGAYEQYF
v_gene: TRBV11-2; j_gene: TRBJ2-3; d_gene: .; abundance: .; CDR3nt: TGTGCCAGCAGCTTTGACAGGGAGGGCACAGATACGCAGTATTTT; CDR3aa: CASSFDREGTDTQYF
v_gene: TRBV2; j_gene: TRBJ1-4; d_gene: .; abundance: .; CDR3nt: TGTGCCAGCAGGGCTCGGGTTAGGGGGTTGGAAGAAAAACTGTTTTTT; CDR3aa: CASRARVRGLEEKLFF
v_gene: TRBV5-1; j_gene: TRBJ2-7; d_gene: TRBD1; abundance: .; CDR3nt: TGCGCCAGCAGCCGATCCGGGACAGCCTCCTACGAGCAGTACTTC; CDR3aa: CASSRSGTASYEQYF
v_gene: TRBV10-3; j_gene: TRBJ2-6; d_gene: .; abundance: .; CDR3nt: TGTGCCATCAGTGGTGGGGGGTCCATGAGCTCTGGGGCCAACGTCCTGACTTTC; CDR3aa: CAISGGGSMSSGANVLTF
v_gene: TRBV28; j_gene: TRBJ2-5; d_gene: .; abundance: .; CDR3nt: TGTGCCAGCAGTGAACCAGGGGATCGAAAAGAGACCCAGTACTTC; CDR3aa: CASSEPGDRKETQYF
v_gene: TRBV7-2; j_gene: TRBJ2-3; d_gene: .; abundance: .; CDR3nt: TGTGCCAGCAGCTTAGGACTAGACACAGATACGCAGTATTTT; CDR3aa: CASSLGLDTDTQYF
v_gene: TRBV7-9; j_gene: TRBJ1-2; d_gene: TRBD1; abundance: once; CDR3nt: TGTGCCAGCAGCTTTAATCGGGACAGGGGAGGCTATGGCTACACCTTC; CDR3aa: CASSFNRDRGGYGYTF
v_gene: TRBV9; j_gene: TRBJ2-2; d_gene: .; abundance: .; CDR3nt: TGTGCCAGCAGCGCGAGCGGGACCGGGGAGCTGTTTTTT; CDR3aa: CASSASGTGELFF
v_gene: TRBV7-9; j_gene: TRBJ2-1; d_gene: TRBD2; abundance: .; CDR3nt: TGTGCCAGCAGCGAAGAGCGGGACCGGGGCGATGAGCAGTTCTTC; CDR3aa: CASSEERDRGDEQFF
v_gene: TRBV6-5; j_gene: TRBJ2-1; d_gene: .; abundance: .; CDR3nt: TGTGCCAGCAGACCCGAATGGAGGGATGAGCAGTTCTTC; CDR3aa: CASRPEWRDEQFF
v_gene: TRBV7-6; j_gene: TRBJ2-5; d_gene: .; abundance: .; CDR3nt: TGTGCCAGCAGCTTAGGGGTAGCGGAGACCCTCCGAAAGACCCAGTACTTC; CDR3aa: CASSLGVAETLRKTQYF
v_gene: TRBV9; j_gene: TRBJ2-2; d_gene: TRBD2; abundance: .; CDR3nt: TGTGCCAGCAGCGACGACAGGGGACTAGCGGGGCGACCCGGGGAGCTGTTTTTT; CDR3aa: CASSDDRGLAGRPGELFF
v_gene: TRBV28; j_gene: TRBJ2-1; d_gene: .; abundance: .; CDR3nt: TGTGCCAGCAGCCCGGACAGTTACAATGAGCAGTTCTTC; CDR3aa: CASSPDSYNEQFF
v_gene: TRBV6-1; j_gene: TRBJ2-7; d_gene: .; abundance: .; CDR3nt: TGTGCCAGCAGAGAAGGGGTTTACAGGGAAGACGAGCAGTACTTC; CDR3aa: CASREGVYREDEQYF
v_gene: TRBV7-7; j_gene: TRBJ1-1; d_gene: .; abundance: few; CDR3nt: TGTGCCAGCAGCGCGGACAGCAACACTGAAGCTTTCTTT; CDR3aa: CASSADSNTEAFF
v_gene: TRBV9; j_gene: TRBJ1-3; d_gene: .; abundance: .; CDR3nt: TGTGCCAGCAGCGTAGCTCCCACCGGTAACACCATATATTTT; CDR3aa: CASSVAPTGNTIYF
v_gene: TRBV6-1; j_gene: TRBJ2-1; d_gene: TRBD2; abundance: few; CDR3nt: TGTGCCAGCAGTGAAAGGGTAGCGGGAGGTTACAATGAGCAGTTCTTC; CDR3aa: CASSERVAGGYNEQFF
v_gene: TRBV6-6; j_gene: TRBJ2-7; d_gene: TRBD1; abundance: .; CDR3nt: TGTGCCAGCAGGCACAGGGGAACTAACTACGAGCAGTACTTC; CDR3aa: CASRHRGTNYEQYF
v_gene: TRBV28; j_gene: TRBJ2-1; d_gene: .; abundance: .; CDR3nt: TGTGCCAGCAGTCGCCTGTCGAGGGCTGGTGAGCAGTTCTTC; CDR3aa: CASSRLSRAGEQFF